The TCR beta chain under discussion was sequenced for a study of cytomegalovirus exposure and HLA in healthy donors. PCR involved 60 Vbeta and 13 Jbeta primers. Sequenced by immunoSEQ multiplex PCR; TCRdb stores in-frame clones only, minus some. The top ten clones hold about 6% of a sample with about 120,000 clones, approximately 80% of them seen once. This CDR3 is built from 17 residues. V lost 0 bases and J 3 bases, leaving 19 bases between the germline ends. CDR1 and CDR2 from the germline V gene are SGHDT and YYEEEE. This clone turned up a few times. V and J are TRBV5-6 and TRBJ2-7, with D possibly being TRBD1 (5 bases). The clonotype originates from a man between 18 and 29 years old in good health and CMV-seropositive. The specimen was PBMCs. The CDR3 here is CASSLATGFRPLYEQYF. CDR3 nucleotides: TGTGCCAGCAGCTTGGCTACAGGTTTCCGTCCGCTCTACGAGCAGTACTTC. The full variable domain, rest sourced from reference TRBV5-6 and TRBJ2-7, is DAGVTQSPTHLIKTRGQQVTLRCSPKSGHDTVSWYQQALGQGPQFIFQYYEEEERQRGNFPDRFSGHQFPNYSSELNVNALLLGDSALYLCASSLATGFRPLYEQYFGPGTRLTVT.